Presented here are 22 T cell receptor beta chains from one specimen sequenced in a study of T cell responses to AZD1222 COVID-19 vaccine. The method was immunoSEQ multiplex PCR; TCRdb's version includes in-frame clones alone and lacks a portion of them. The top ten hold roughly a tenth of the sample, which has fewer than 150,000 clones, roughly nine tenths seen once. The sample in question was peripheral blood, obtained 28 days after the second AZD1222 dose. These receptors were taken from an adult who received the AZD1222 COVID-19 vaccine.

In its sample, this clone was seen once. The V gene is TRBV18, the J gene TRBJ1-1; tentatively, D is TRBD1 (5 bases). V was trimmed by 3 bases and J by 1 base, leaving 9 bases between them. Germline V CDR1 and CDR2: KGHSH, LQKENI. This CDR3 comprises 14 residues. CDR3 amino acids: CASSPQGWNTEAFF. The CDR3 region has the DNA TGTGCCAGCTCACCGCAGGGATGGAACACTGAAGCTTTCTTT.

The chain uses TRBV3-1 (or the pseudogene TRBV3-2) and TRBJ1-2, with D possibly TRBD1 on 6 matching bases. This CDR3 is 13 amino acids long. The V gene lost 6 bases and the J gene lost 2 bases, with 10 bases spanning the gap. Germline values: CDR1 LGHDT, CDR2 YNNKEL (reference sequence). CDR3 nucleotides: TGTGCCAGCAGTTGGACAGTCAACTATGGCTACACCTTC. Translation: CASSWTVNYGYTF.

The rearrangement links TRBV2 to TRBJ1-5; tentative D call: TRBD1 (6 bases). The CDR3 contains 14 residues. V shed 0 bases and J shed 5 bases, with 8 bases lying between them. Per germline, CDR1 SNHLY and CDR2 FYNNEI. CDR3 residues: CASSEAQGYQPQHF. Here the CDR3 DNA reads TGTGCCAGCAGTGAAGCGCAGGGGTATCAGCCCCAGCATTTT.

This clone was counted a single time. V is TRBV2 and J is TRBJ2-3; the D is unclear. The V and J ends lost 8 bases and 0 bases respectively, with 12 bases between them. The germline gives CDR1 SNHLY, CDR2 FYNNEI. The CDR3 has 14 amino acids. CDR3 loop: CASGEGLSTDTQYF. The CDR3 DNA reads TGTGCCAGCGGCGAAGGTCTTAGCACAGATACGCAGTATTTT. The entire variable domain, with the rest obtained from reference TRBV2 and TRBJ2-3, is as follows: EPEVTQTPSHQVTQMGQEVILRCVPISNHLYFYWYRQILGQKVEFLVSFYNNEISEKSEIFDDQFSVERPDGSNFTLKIRSTKLEDSAMYFCASGEGLSTDTQYFGPGTRLTVL.

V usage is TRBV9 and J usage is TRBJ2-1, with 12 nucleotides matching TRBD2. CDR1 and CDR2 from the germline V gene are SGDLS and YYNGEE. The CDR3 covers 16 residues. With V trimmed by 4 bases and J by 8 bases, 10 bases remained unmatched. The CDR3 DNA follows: TGTGCCAGCAGCTCCCACGGACTAGCGGGATTTTATGAGCAGTTCTTC. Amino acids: CASSSHGLAGFYEQFF. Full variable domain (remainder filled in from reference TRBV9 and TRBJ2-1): DSGVTQTPKHLITATGQRVTLRCSPRSGDLSVYWYQQSLDQGLQFLIQYYNGEERAKGNILERFSAQQFPDLHSELNLSSLELGDSALYFCASSSHGLAGFYEQFFGPGTRLTVL.

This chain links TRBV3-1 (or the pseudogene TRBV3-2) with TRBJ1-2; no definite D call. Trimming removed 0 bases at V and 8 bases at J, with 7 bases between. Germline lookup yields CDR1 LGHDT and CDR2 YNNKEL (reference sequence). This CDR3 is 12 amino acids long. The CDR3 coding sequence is TGTGCCAGCAGCCAAGAAGGTACCGGCTACACCTTC. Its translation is CASSQEGTGYTF.

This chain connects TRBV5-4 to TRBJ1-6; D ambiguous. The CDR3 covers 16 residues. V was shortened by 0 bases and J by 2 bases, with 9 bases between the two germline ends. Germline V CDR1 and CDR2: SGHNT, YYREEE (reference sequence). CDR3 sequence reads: CASSLAGGPYNSPLHF. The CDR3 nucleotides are TGTGCCAGCAGCTTGGCCGGTGGTCCCTATAATTCACCCCTCCACTTT.

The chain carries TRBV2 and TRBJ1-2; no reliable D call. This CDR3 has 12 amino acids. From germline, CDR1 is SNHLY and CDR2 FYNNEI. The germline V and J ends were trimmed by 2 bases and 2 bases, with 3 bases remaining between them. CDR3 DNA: TGTGCCAGCAGTGAATTAAACTATGGCTACACCTTC. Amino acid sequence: CASSELNYGYTF.

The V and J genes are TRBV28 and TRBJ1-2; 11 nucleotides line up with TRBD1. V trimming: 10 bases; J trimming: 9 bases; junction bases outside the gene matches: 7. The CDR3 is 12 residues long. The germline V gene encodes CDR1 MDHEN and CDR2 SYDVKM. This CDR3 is CATTGQGVSYTF. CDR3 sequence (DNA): TGTGCCACTACGGGACAGGGGGTTAGCTACACCTTC.

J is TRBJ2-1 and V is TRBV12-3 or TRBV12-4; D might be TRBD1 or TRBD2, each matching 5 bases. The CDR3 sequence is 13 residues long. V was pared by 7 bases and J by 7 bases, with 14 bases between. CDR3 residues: CASTLGAGNEQFF. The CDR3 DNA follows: TGTGCCAGCACCCTAGGGGCGGGTAATGAGCAGTTCTTC.

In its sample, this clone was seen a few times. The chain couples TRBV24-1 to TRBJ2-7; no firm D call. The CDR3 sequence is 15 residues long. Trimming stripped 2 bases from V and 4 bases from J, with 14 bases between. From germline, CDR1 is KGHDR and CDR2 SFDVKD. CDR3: CATSDCGPEPYEQYF. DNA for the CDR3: TGTGCCACCAGTGATTGTGGTCCAGAGCCTTACGAGCAGTACTTC.

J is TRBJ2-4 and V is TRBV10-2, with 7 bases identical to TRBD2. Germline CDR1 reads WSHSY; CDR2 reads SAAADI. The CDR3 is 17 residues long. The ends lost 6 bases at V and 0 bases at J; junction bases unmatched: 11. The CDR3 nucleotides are TGCGCCAGCAGCCCCCATGCGGCGGGAGTAGCCAAAAACATTCAGTACTTC. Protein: CASSPHAAGVAKNIQYF.

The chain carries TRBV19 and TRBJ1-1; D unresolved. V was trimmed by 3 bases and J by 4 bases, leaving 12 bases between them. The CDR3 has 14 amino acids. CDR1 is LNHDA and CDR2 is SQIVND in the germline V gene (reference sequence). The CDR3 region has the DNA TGTGCCAGTAGTATTCCGAACAGACCCACTGAAGCTTTCTTT. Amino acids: CASSIPNRPTEAFF.

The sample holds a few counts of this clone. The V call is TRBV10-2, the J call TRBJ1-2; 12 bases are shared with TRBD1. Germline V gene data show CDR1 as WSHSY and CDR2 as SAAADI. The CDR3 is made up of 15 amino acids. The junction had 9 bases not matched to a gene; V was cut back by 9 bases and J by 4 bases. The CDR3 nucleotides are TGCGCCAGTAACCCGGGACAGGGGGCGTTCTATGGCTACACCTTC. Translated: CASNPGQGAFYGYTF.

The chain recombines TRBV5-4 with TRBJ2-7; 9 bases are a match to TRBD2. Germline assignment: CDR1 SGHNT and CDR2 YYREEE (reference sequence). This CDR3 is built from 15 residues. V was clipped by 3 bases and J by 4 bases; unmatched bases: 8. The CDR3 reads CASSSFAGGNYEQYF. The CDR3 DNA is TGTGCCAGCAGCTCGTTCGCGGGAGGGAATTACGAGCAGTACTTC.

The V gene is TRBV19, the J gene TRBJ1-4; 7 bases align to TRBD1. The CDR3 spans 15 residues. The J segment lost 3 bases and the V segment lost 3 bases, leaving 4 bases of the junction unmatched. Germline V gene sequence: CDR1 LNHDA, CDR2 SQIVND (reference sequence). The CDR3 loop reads CASSIGQAPNEKLFF. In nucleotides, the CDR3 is TGTGCCAGTAGTATTGGACAGGCCCCTAATGAAAAACTGTTTTTT.

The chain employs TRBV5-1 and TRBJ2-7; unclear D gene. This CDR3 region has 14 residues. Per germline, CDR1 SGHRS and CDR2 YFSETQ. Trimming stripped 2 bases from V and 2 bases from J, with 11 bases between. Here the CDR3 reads CASSFQTDTYEQYF. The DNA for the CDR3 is TGCGCCAGCAGCTTTCAGACGGATACCTACGAGCAGTACTTC.

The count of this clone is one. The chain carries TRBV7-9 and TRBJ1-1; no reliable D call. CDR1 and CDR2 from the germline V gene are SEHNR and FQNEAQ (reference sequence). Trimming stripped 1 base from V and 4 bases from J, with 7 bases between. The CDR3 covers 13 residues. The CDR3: CASSLVTGTEAFF. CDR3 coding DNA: TGTGCCAGCAGCTTAGTGACGGGCACTGAAGCTTTCTTT.

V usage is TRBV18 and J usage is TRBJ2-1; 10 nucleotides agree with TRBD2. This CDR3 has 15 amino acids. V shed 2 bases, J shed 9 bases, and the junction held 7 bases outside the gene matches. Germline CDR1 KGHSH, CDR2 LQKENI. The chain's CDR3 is CASSPLSGGAIEQFF. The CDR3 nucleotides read TGTGCCAGCTCACCATTAAGCGGGGGGGCCATTGAGCAGTTCTTC.

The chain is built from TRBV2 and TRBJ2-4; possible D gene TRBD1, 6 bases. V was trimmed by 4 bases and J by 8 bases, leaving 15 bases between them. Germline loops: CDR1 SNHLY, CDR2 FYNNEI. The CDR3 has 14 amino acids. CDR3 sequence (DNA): TGTGCCAGCAGTGTCGGACAGAGAAAGGACATTCAGTACTTC. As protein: CASSVGQRKDIQYF.

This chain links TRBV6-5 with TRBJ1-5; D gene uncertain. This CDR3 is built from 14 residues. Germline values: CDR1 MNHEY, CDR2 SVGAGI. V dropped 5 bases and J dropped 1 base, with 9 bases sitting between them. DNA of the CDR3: TGTGCCAGCAGTCGCCTGGACAGCAATCAGCCCCAGCATTTT. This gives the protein CASSRLDSNQPQHF.

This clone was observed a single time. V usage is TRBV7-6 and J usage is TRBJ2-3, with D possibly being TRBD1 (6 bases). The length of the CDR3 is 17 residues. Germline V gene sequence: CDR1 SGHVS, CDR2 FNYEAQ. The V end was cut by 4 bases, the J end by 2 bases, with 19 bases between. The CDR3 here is CASSYYTRQGPTDTQYF. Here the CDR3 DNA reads TGTGCCAGCAGCTACTACACAAGGCAGGGGCCCACAGATACGCAGTATTTT.